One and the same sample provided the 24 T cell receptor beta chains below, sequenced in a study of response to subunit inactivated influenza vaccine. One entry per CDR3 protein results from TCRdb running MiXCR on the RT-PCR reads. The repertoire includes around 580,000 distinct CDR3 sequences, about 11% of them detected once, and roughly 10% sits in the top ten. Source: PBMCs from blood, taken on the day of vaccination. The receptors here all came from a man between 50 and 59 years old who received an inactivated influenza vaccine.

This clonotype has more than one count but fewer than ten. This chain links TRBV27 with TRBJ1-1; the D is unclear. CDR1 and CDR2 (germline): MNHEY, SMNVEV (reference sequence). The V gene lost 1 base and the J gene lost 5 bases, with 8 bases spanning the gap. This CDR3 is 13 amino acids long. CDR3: CASSLYRSTEAFF. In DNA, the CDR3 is TGTGCCAGCAGTTTATACCGATCGACTGAAGCTTTCTTT.

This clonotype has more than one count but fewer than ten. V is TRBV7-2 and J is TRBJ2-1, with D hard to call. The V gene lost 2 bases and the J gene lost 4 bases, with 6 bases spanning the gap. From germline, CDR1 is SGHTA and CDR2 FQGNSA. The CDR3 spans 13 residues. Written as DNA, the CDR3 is TGTGCCAGCAGCTTACGGGCTTACAATGAGCAGTTCTTC. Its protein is CASSLRAYNEQFF.

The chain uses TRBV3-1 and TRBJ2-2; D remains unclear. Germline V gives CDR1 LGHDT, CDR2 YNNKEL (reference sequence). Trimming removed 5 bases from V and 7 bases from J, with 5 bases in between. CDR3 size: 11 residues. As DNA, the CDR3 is TGTGCCAGCAGCGGCGTCGGGGAGCTGTTTTTT. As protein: CASSGVGELFF.

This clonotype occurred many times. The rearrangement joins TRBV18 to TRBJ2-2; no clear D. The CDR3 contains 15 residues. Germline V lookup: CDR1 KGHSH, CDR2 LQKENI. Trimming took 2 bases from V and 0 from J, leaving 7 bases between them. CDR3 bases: TGTGCCAGCTCACCAACGACCGCGAACACCGGGGAGCTGTTTTTT. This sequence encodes CASSPTTANTGELFF.

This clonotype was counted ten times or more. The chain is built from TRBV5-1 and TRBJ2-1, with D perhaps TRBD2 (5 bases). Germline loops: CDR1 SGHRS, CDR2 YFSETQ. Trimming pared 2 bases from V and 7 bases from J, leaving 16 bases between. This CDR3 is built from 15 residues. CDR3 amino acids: CASSLMPEGMNEQFF. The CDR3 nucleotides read TGCGCCAGCAGCTTAATGCCCGAGGGTATGAATGAGCAGTTCTTC.

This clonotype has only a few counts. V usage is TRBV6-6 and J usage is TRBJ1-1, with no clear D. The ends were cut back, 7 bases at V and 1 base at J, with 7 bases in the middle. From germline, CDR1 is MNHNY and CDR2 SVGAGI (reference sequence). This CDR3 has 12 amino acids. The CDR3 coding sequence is TGTGCCAGCAATAGACGGAACACTGAAGCTTTCTTT. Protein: CASNRRNTEAFF.

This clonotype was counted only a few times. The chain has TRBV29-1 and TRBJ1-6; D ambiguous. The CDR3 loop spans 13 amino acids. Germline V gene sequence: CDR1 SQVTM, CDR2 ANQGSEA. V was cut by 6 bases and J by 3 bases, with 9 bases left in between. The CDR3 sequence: CSVADGYNSPLHF. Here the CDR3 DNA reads TGCAGCGTGGCCGACGGCTATAATTCACCCCTCCACTTT.

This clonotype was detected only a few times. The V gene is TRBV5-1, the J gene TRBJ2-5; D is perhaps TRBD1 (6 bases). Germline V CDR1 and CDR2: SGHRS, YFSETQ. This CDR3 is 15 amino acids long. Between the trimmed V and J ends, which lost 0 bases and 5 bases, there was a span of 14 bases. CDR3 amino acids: CASSLGAQGSETQYF. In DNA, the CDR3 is TGCGCCAGCAGCTTGGGTGCGCAGGGGAGTGAGACCCAGTACTTC.

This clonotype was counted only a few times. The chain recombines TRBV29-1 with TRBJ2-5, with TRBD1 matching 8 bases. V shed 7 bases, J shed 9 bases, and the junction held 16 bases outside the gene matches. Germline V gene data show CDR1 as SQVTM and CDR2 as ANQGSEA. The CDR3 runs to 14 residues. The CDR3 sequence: CSAQPGTGTRAQYF. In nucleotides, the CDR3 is TGCAGCGCGCAGCCGGGGACAGGCACCAGGGCCCAGTACTTC.

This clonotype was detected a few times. The CDR3: CASSQDWGVEAFF. CDR3 nucleotide sequence: TGCGCCAGCAGCCAAGATTGGGGTGTTGAAGCTTTCTTT. The chain combines TRBV4-1 with TRBJ1-1; D ambiguous. Germline-derived CDR1 and CDR2 are MGHRA and YSYEKL. The CDR3 is 13 amino acids. V was clipped by 0 bases and J by 7 bases, with 9 bases between them.

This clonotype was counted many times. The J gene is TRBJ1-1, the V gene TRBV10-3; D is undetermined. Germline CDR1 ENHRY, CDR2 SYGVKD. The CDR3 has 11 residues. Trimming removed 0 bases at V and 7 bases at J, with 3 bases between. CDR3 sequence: CAISESFEAFF. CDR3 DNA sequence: TGTGCCATCAGTGAGTCATTTGAAGCTTTCTTT.

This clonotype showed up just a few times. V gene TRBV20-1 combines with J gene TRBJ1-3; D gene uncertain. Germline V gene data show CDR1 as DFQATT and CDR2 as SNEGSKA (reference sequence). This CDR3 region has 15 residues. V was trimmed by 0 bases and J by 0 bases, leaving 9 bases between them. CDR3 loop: CSARDFEGSGNTIYF. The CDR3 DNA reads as TGCAGTGCTAGAGATTTTGAGGGCTCTGGAAACACCATATATTTT.

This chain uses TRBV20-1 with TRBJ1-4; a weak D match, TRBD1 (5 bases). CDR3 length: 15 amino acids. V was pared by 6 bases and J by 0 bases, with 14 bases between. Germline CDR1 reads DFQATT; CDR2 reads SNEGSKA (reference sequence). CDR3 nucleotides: TGCAGTGCGAAGAGTGGGGGGTCAACTAATGAAAAACTGTTTTTT. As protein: CSAKSGGSTNEKLFF.

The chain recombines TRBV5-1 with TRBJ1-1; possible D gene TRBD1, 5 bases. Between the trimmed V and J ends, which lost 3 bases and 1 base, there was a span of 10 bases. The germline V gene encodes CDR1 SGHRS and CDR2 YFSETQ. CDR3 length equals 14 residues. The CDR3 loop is CASSWGRRNTEAFF. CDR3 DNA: TGCGCCAGCAGCTGGGGACGCAGGAACACTGAAGCTTTCTTT.

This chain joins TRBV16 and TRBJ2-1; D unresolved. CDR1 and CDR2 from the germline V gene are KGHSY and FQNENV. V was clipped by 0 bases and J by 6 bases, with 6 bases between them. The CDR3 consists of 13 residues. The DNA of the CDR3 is TGTGCCAGCAGCCAATCATCGGGCAATGAGCAGTTCTTC. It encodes CASSQSSGNEQFF.

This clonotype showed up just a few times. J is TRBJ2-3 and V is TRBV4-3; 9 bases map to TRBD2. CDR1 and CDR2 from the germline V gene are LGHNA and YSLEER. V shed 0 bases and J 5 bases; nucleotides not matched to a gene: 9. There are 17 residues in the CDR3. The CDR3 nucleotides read TGCGCCAGCAGCCAAGATCGCGGGGGGGCACTTCGAGATACGCAGTATTTT. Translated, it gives CASSQDRGGALRDTQYF.

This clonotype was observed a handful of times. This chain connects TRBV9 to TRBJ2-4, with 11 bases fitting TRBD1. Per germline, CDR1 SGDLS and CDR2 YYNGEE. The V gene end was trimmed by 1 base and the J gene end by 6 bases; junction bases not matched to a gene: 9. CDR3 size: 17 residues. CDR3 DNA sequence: TGTGCCAGCAGCGTAAGCCGGGACAGGGGGACGGGAAACATTCAGTACTTC. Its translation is CASSVSRDRGTGNIQYF.

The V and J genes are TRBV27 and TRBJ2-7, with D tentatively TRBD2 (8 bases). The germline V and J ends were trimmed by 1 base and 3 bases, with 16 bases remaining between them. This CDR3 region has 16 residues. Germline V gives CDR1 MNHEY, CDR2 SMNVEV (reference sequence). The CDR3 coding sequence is TGTGCCAGCAGTTTATGGTCGGGGGGGACAGACTACGAGCAGTACTTC. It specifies CASSLWSGGTDYEQYF.

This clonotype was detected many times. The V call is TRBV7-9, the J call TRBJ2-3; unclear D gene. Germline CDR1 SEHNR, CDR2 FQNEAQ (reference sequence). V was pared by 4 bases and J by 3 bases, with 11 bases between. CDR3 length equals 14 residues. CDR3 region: CASSYRLQTDTQYF. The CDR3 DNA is TGTGCCAGCAGCTACCGGTTACAGACAGATACGCAGTATTTT.

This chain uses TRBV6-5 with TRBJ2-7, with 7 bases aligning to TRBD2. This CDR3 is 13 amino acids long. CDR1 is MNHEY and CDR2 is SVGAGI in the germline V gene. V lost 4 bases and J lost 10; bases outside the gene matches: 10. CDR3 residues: CASSLGTTPLQYF. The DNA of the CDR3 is TGTGCCAGCAGTTTAGGGACTACCCCTCTTCAGTACTTC.

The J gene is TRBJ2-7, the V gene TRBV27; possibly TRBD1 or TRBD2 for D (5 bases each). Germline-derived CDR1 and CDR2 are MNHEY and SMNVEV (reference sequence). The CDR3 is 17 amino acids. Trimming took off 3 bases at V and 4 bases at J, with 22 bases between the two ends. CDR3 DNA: TGTGCCAGCAGTTTGGGGATAGGCGAGGGGAAGGTTTACGAGCAGTACTTC. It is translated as CASSLGIGEGKVYEQYF.

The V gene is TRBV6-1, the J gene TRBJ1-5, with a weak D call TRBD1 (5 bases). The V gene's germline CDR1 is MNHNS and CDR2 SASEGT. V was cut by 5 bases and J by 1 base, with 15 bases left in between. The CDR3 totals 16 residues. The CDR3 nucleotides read TGTGCCAGCAGTCCTAACCGGGGCAGAAGCAATCAGCCCCAGCATTTT. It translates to CASSPNRGRSNQPQHF.

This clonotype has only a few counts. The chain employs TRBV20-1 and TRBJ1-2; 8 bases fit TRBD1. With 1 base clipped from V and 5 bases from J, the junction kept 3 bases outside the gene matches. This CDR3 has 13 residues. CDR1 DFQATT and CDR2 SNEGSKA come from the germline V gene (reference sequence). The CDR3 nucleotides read TGCAGTGCTAGAGTGACAGGGGTGTATGGCTACACCTTC. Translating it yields CSARVTGVYGYTF.

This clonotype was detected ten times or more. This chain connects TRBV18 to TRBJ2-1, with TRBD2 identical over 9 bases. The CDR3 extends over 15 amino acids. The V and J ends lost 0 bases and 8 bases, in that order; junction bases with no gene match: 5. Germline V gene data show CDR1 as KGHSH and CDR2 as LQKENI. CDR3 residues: CASSPPAGGPDEQFF. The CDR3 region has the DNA TGTGCCAGCTCACCACCGGCGGGGGGGCCCGATGAGCAGTTCTTC.